A single T cell receptor beta chain is shown here with its context. This clonotype was observed a few times. The target of this receptor is not known. Per-nucleotide qualities are absent, and no much larger clonotype sits a single base away. This specimen belongs to a study of response to subunit inactivated influenza vaccine (dated by TCRdb to 2016 to 2018). General notes on the study: The study used deep quantitative T cell receptor repertoire profiling to track responses to a trivalent subunit inactivated influenza vaccine. Results the study describes overall, beyond this receptor: The authors proposed that each seasonal influenza vaccination may bring in only a limited number of new T cells.

Libraries were made using RT-PCR. Sequencing used an Illumina HiSeq 2500. TCRdb reprocessing: public reads trimmed at Q25 with fastp, clones called with MiXCR, in-frame beta chains kept. For every CDR3 protein sequence, its rows merge into one entry that carries the most common genes and DNA. This sample is represented by hundreds of thousands of distinct CDR3 sequences; 15% to 20% of them were singletons. The ten top clones hold approximately 11% of the sample. The junction carries 17 bases between V and J, which are trimmed by 7 bases and 5 bases respectively. Counted from cysteine to phenylalanine, this CDR3 has 15 amino acids. The kept DNA is CDR3 alone, 45 bases in frame from the first base.

This sequence was found in a man aged 45 to 65 who received an inactivated influenza vaccine. Donor details come from another sample of the same person, matched by shared clones. This chain joins TRBV12-3 or TRBV12-4 to TRBJ2-2, with a weak D call of TRBD2 (6 bases match). This specimen consisted of PBMCs from blood, obtained roughly 5 days after vaccination. The CDR3 has the sequence CASTLRGPGTGELFF. The base sequence is TGTGCCAGCACTCTGCGGGGCCCTGGGACCGGGGAGCTGTTTTTT.